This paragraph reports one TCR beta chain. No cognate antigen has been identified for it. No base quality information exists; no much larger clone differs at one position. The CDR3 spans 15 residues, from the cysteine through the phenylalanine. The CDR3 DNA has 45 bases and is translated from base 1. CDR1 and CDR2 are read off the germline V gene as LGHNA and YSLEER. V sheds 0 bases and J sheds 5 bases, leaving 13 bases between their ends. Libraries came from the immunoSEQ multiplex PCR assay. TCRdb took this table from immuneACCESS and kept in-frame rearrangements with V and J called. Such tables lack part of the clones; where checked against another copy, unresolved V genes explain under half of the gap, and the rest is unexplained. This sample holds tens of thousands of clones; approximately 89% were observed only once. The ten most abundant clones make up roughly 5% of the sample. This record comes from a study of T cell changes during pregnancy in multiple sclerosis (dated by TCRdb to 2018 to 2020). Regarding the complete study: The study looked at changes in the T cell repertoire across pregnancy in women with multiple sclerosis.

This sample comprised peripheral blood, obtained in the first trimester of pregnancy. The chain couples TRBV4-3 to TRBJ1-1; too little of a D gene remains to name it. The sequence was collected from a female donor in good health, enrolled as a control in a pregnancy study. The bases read TGCGCCAGCAGCCAAGATCCGGGGATGGTTACTGAAGCTTTCTTT. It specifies CASSQDPGMVTEAFF.